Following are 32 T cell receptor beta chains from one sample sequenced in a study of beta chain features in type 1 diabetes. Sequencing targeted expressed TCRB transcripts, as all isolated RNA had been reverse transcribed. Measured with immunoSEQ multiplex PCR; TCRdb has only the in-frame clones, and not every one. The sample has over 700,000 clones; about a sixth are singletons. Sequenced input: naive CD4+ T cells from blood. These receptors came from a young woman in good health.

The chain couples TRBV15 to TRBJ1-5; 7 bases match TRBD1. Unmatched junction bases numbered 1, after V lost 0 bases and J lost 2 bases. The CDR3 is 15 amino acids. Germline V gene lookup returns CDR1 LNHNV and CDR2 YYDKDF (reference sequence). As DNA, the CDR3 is TGTGCCACCAGCAGAGATGGGACAGGCAATCAGCCCCAGCATTTT. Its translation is CATSRDGTGNQPQHF.

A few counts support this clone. The CDR3 is CASSRTGGPTQFF. The CDR3 DNA reads as TGTGCCAGCTCACGTACGGGAGGCCCCACACAGTTCTTC. This sequence joins TRBV18 and TRBJ2-1, with 7 bases lining up with TRBD2. Germline V gene lookup returns CDR1 KGHSH and CDR2 LQKENI. The CDR3 sequence is 13 residues long. With 4 bases clipped from V and 13 bases from J, the junction kept 10 bases outside the gene matches.

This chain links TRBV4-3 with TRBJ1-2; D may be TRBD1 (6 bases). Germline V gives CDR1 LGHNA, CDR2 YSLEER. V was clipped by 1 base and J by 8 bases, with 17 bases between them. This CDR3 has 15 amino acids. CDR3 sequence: CASSQVLQGGKGYTF. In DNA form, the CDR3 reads TGCGCCAGCAGCCAAGTATTACAGGGAGGAAAAGGCTACACCTTC.

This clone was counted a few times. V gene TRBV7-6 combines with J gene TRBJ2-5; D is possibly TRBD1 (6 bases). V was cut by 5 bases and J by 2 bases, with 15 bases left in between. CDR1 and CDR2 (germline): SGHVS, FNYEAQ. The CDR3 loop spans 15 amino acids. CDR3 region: CASSKQPGQQETQYF. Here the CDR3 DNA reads TGTGCCAGCAGCAAACAACCGGGACAACAAGAGACCCAGTACTTC.

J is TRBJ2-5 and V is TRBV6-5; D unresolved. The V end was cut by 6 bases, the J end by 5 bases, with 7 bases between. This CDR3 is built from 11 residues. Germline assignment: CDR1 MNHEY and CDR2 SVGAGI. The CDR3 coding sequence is TGTGCCAGCAGCTATTGGGAGACCCAGTACTTC. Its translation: CASSYWETQYF.

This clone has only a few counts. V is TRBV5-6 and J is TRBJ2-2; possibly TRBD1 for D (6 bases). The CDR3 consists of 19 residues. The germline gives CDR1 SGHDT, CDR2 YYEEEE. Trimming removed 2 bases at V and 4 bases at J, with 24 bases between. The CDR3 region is CASSLRSNRVWFRTGELFF. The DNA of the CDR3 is TGTGCCAGCAGCTTACGGAGCAACAGGGTCTGGTTTCGCACCGGGGAGCTGTTTTTT.

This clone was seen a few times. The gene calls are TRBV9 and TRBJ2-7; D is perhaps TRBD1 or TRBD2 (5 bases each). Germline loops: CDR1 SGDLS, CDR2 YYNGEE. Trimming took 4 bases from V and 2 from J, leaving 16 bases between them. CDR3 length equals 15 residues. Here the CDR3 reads CASSPTSGQPYEQYF. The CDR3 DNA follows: TGTGCCAGCAGCCCCACAAGCGGACAACCCTACGAGCAGTACTTC.

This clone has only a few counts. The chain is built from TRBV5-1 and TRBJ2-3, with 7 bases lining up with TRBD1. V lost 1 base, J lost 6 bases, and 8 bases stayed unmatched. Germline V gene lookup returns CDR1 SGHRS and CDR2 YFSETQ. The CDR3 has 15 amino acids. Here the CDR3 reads CASSLTGQLTDTQYF. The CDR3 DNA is TGCGCCAGCAGCTTGACGGGACAGCTGACGGATACGCAGTATTTT.

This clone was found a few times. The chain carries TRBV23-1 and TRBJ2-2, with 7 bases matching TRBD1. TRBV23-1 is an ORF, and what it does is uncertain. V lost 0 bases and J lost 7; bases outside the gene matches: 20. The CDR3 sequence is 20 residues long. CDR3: CASSQSQTPSGTDDFGELFF. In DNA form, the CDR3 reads TGCGCCAGCAGTCAATCCCAGACCCCCTCCGGGACAGATGATTTCGGGGAGCTGTTTTTT.

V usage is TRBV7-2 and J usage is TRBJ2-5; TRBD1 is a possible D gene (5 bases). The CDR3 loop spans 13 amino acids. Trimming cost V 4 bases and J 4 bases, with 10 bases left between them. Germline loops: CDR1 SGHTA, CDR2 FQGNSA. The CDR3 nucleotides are TGTGCCAGCAGCTCATGGACATCAGAGACCCAGTACTTC. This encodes CASSSWTSETQYF.

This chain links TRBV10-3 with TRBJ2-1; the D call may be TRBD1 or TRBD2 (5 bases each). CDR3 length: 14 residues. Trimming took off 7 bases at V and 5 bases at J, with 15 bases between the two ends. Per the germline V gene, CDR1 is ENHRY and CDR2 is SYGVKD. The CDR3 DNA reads TGTGCCATCAACAACCGGGACGGGAACAATGAGCAGTTCTTC. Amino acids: CAINNRDGNNEQFF.

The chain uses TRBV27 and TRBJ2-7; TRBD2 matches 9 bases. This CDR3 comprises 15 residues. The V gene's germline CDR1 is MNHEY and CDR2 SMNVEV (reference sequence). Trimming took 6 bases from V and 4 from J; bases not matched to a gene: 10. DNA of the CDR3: TGTGCCAGCAGCCGTACTAGCGGGTACCCTTACGAGCAGTACTTC. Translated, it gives CASSRTSGYPYEQYF.

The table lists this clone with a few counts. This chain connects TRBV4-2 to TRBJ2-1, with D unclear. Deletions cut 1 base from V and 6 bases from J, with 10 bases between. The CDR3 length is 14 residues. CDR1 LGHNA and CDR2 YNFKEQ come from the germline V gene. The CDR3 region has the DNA TGTGCCAGCAGCCAAGGTCGGCAGAGCAATGAGCAGTTCTTC. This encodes CASSQGRQSNEQFF.

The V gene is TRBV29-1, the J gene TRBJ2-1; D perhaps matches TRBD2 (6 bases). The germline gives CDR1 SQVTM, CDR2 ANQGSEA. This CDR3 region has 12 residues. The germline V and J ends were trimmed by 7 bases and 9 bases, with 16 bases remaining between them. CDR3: CSALRDKGEQFF. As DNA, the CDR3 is TGCAGCGCCTTGCGGGATAAGGGTGAGCAGTTCTTC.

The CDR3 reads CASRGSYEQYF. The CDR3 nucleotides are TGTGCCAGCAGGGGCTCCTACGAGCAGTACTTC. This chain links TRBV6-5 with TRBJ2-7; D is ambiguous. The length of the CDR3 is 11 residues. The ends were cut back, 6 bases at V and 0 bases at J, with 3 bases in the middle. CDR1 is MNHEY and CDR2 is SVGAGI in the germline V gene.

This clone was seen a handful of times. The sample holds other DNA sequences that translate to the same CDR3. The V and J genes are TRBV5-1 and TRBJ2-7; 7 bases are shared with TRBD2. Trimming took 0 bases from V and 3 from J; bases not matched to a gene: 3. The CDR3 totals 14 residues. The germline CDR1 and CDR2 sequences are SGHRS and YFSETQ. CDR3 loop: CASSLAGGSYEQYF. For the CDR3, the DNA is TGCGCCAGCAGCTTGGCGGGAGGTAGCTACGAGCAGTACTTC.

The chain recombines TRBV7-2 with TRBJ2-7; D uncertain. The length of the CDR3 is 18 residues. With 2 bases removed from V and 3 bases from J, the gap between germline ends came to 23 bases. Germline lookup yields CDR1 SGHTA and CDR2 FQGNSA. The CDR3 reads CASSLLPGRPRPFYEQYF. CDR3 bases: TGTGCCAGCAGCTTACTTCCCGGTAGACCCAGGCCTTTCTACGAGCAGTACTTC. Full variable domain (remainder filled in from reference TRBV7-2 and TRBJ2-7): GAGVSQSPSNKVTEKGKDVELRCDPISGHTALYWYRQSLGQGLEFLIYFQGNSAPDKSGLPSDRFSAERTGGSVSTLTIQRTQQEDSAVYLCASSLLPGRPRPFYEQYFGPGTRLTVT.

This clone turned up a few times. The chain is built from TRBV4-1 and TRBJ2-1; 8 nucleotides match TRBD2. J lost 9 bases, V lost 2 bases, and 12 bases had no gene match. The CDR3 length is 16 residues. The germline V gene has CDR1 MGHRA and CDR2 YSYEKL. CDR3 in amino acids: CASSQPRTSRNPEQFF. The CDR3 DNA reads TGCGCCAGCAGCCAACCTAGGACTAGCAGAAATCCTGAGCAGTTCTTC.

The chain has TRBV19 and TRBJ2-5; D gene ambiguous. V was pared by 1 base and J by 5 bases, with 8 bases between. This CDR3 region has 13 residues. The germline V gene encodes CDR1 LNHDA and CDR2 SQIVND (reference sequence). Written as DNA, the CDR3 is TGTGCCAGTAGTATAGCCGTACCGGAGACCCAGTACTTC. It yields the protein CASSIAVPETQYF.

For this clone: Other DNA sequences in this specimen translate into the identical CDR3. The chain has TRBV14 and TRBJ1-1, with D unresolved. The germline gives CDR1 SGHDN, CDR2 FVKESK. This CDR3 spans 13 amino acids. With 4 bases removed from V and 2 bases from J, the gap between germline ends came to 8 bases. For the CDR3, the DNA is TGTGCCAGCAGCCTGGGCCCCAACACTGAAGCTTTCTTT. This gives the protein CASSLGPNTEAFF.

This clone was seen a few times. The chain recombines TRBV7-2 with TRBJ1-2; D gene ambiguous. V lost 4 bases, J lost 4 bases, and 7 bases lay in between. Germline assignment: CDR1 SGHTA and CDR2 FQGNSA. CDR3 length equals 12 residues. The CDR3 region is CASSSGTYGYTF. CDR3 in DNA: TGTGCCAGCAGCTCGGGCACCTATGGCTACACCTTC.

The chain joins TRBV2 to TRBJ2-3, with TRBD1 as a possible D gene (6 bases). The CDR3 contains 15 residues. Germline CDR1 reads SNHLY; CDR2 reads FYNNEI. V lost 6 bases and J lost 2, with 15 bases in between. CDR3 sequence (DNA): TGTGCCAGCAGGGCTCGGGACATATTCACAGATACGCAGTATTTT. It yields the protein CASRARDIFTDTQYF. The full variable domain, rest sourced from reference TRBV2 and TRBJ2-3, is EPEVTQTPSHQVTQMGQEVILRCVPISNHLYFYWYRQILGQKVEFLVSFYNNEISEKSEIFDDQFSVERPDGSNFTLKIRSTKLEDSAMYFCASRARDIFTDTQYFGPGTRLTVL.

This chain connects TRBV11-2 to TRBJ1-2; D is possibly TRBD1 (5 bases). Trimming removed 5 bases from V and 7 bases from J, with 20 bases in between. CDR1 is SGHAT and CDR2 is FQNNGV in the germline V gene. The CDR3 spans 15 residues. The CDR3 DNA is TGTGCCAGCAGCGGGGTAGGCAGGCGGGACTCTGGCTACACCTTC. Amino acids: CASSGVGRRDSGYTF.

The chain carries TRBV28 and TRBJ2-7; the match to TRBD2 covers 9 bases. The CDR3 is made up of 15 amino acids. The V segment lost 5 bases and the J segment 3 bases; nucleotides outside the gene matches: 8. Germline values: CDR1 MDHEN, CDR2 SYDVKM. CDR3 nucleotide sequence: TGTGCCAGCAGTCCACCGGGACTAGCCTACTACGAGCAGTACTTC. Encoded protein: CASSPPGLAYYEQYF.

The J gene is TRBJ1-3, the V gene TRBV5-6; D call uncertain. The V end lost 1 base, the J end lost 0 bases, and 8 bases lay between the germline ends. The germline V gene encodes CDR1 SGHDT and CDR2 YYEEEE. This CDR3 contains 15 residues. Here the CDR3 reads CASSLLSHSGNTIYF. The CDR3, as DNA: TGTGCCAGCAGCTTGCTGTCTCACTCTGGAAACACCATATATTTT.

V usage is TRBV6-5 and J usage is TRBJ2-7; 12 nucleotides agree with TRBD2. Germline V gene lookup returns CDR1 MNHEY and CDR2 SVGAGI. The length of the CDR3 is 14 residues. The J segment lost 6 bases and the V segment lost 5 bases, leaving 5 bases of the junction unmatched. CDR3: CASSTLAGGSEQYF. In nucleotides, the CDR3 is TGTGCCAGCAGTACTCTAGCGGGAGGGAGCGAGCAGTACTTC.

This CDR3 is CASSFDQNFYGYTF. The DNA of the CDR3 is TGTGCCAGCAGTTTCGACCAAAACTTCTATGGCTACACCTTC. The chain links TRBV27 to TRBJ1-2; the D is unclear. The CDR3 is 14 amino acids. The ends were cut back, 3 bases at V and 4 bases at J, with 12 bases in the middle. The germline gives CDR1 MNHEY, CDR2 SMNVEV (reference sequence).

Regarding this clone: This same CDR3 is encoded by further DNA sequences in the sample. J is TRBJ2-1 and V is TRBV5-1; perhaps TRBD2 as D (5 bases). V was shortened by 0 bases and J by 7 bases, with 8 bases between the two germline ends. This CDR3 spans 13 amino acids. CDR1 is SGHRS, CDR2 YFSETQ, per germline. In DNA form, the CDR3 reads TGCGCCAGCAGCTTGGATCGGGGAAATGAGCAGTTCTTC. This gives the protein CASSLDRGNEQFF.

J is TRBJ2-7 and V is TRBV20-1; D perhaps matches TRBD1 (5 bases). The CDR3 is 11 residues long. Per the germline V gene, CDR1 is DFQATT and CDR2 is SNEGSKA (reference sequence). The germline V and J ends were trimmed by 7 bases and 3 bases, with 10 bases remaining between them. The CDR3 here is CSVQGGYEQYF. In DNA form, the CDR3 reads TGCAGTGTGCAGGGCGGCTACGAGCAGTACTTC.

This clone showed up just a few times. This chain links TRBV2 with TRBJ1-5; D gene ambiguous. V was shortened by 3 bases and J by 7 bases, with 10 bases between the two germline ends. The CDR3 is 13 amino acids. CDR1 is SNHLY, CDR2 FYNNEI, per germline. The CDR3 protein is CASSEREEQPQHF. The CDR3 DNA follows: TGTGCCAGCAGTGAGAGGGAGGAGCAGCCCCAGCATTTT.

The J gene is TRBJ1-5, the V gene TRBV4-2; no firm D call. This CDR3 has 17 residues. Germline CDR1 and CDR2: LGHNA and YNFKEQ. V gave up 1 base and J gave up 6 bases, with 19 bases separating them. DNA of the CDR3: TGTGCCAGCAGCCAAGTTAGCACACAATACGAGGCTCAGCCCCAGCATTTT. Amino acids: CASSQVSTQYEAQPQHF.

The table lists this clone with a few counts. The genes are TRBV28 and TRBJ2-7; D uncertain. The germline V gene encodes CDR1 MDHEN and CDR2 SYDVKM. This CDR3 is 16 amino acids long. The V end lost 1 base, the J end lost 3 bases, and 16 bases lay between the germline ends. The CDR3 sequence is CASSLYPGSGNYEQYF. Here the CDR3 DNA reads TGTGCCAGCAGTTTATACCCTGGATCTGGCAACTACGAGCAGTACTTC.